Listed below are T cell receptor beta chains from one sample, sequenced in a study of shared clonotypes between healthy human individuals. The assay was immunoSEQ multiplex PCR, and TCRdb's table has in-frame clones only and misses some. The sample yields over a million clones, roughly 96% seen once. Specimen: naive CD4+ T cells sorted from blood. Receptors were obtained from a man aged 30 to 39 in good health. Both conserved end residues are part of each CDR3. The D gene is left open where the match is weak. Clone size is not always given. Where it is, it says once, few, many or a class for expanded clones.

CASSKVKGQAYTF	TGTGCCAGCAGCAAAGTGAAGGGACAGGCGTACACCTTC	-	-	TRBV21-1	TRBJ1-2
CAISDTSGRYEQYF	TGTGCCATCAGTGATACTAGCGGGAGATACGAGCAGTACTTC	-	TRBD2	TRBV10-3	TRBJ2-7
CASSSGALANSYEQYF	TGTGCCAGCAGCTCCGGCGCCCTAGCGAACTCCTACGAGCAGTACTTC	-	-	TRBV28	TRBJ2-7
CASTGQGPHEQYF	TGTGCCAGCACCGGTCAGGGGCCCCACGAGCAGTACTTC	-	-	TRBV6-5	TRBJ2-7
CATSRGGLGEQFF	TGTGCCACCAGCAGAGGTGGATTGGGTGAGCAGTTCTTC	-	-	TRBV15	TRBJ2-1
CASSSGLGADTQYF	TGTGCCAGCAGCTCGGGGCTGGGGGCAGATACGCAGTATTTT	-	-	TRBV11-3	TRBJ2-3
CASSSRGRSGELFF	TGTGCCAGCAGTTCGAGGGGGCGGAGCGGGGAGCTGTTTTTT	once	TRBD1	TRBV28	TRBJ2-2
CASSTAGGRNEQFF	TGTGCCAGTAGTACCGCAGGGGGCAGGAATGAGCAGTTCTTC	-	TRBD1	TRBV19	TRBJ2-1
CASSLVGAGANTGELFF	TGTGCCAGCAGCTTAGTTGGCGCGGGAGCGAACACCGGGGAGCTGTTTTTT	-	TRBD2	TRBV7-6	TRBJ2-2
CASSEGRPPEQYF	TGTGCCAGCAGCGAAGGGAGGCCACCCGAGCAGTACTTC	-	-	TRBV21-1	TRBJ2-7
CASSIRGQHQETQYF	TGTGCCAGTAGTATACGTGGGCAACACCAAGAGACCCAGTACTTC	-	-	TRBV19	TRBJ2-5
CASSSSGSTYEQYF	TGTGCCAGCAGCTCGAGCGGGAGTACCTACGAGCAGTACTTC	-	TRBD2	TRBV7-8	TRBJ2-7
CASSDGTYEQYF	TGTGCCAGCTCGGACGGAACCTACGAGCAGTACTTC	-	-	TRBV6-1	TRBJ2-7
CASSRGGAEYEQYF	TGTGCCAGCAGCAGGGGGGGGGCCGAATACGAGCAGTACTTC	-	-	TRBV7-6	TRBJ2-7
CASSLGTSGWDEQFF	TGTGCTAGCAGCTTAGGGACTAGCGGTTGGGATGAGCAGTTCTTC	once	TRBD2	TRBV7-7	TRBJ2-1
CASRRFSGNTIYF	TGTGCCAGCAGGCGCTTCTCTGGAAACACCATATATTTT	-	-	TRBV6-1	TRBJ1-3
CASSHKQNTEAFF	TGTGCCAGCAGTCACAAACAGAACACTGAAGCTTTCTTT	-	-	TRBV27	TRBJ1-1
CASSPVGRSKINYGYTF	TGTGCCAGCAGCCCGGTGGGGAGGAGTAAGATTAACTATGGCTACACCTTC	-	-	TRBV11-2	TRBJ1-2
CASSTAGLAGNTGELFF	TGTGCCAGTAGTACCGCGGGACTAGCGGGGAACACCGGGGAGCTGTTTTTT	once	TRBD2	TRBV19	TRBJ2-2
CASRTGQGTSYNEQFF	TGTGCCAGCAGAACAGGACAGGGGACTTCCTACAATGAGCAGTTCTTC	-	TRBD1	TRBV7-8	TRBJ2-1
CASQIQGKGQYF	TGTGCCAGCCAAATACAGGGTAAAGGGCAGTACTTC	-	-	TRBV28	TRBJ2-7
CASSQPGGFYNEQFF	TGTGCCAGCAGCCAACCGGGAGGGTTCTACAATGAGCAGTTCTTC	-	TRBD2	TRBV11-3	TRBJ2-1
CAWSVLGRGGQPQHF	TGTGCCTGGAGTGTACTCGGGAGGGGAGGTCAGCCCCAGCATTTT	-	-	TRBV30	TRBJ1-5
CASSSSRAGGPIEQYF	TGTGCCAGCAGCTCGTCGAGAGCGGGAGGGCCGATCGAGCAGTACTTC	once	TRBD2	TRBV7-2	TRBJ2-7
CASSQVGKTENEKLFF	TGTGCCAGCAGCCAAGTCGGAAAAACAGAAAATGAAAAACTGTTTTTT	-	-	TRBV14	TRBJ1-4
CASSYRGKPNYGYTF	TGTGCCAGCAGTTACCGAGGAAAACCTAACTATGGCTACACCTTC	-	-	TRBV6-5	TRBJ1-2
CASSSGAAGPDTQYF	TGTGCCAGCAGTTCCGGGGCCGCAGGCCCAGATACGCAGTATTTT	-	-	TRBV28	TRBJ2-3
CASSPNRLARSYNEQFF	TGTGCCAGCAGTCCCAACCGACTAGCGCGGTCCTACAATGAGCAGTTCTTC	-	TRBD2	TRBV27	TRBJ2-1
CASNIEGPGTNEKLFF	TGTGCCAGCAACATAGAGGGACCCGGAACTAATGAAAAACTGTTTTTT	-	-	TRBV28	TRBJ1-4
CASSTEDRSYEQYF	TGTGCTAGCAGCACAGAGGACCGCTCCTACGAGCAGTACTTC	-	-	TRBV7-7	TRBJ2-7
CAWSVLAAQFF	TGTGCCTGGAGTGTCCTAGCGGCGCAGTTCTTC	-	TRBD2	TRBV30	TRBJ2-1
CASSYSILAKETQYF	TGTGCCAGCAGTTACTCGATTTTGGCCAAAGAGACCCAGTACTTC	few	-	TRBV6-5	TRBJ2-5
CASSLLVGELFF	TGTGCCAGCAGTTTATTGGTCGGGGAGCTGTTTTTT	-	-	TRBV28	TRBJ2-2
CASSSFSGEPTDTQYF	TGTGCCAGCTCATCATTTAGCGGAGAGCCCACAGATACGCAGTATTTT	-	-	TRBV18	TRBJ2-3
CSVSHSNYGYTF	TGCAGCGTTTCCCACTCGAACTATGGCTACACCTTC	-	-	TRBV29-1	TRBJ1-2
CASSLKKTQYF	TGTGCCAGCAGCTTAAAAAAGACCCAGTACTTC	-	-	TRBV7-2	TRBJ2-5
CASSPSPAGASGNTIYF	TGTGCCAGCTCACCCTCCCCGGCGGGGGCATCTGGAAACACCATATATTTT	-	-	TRBV18	TRBJ1-3
CASSYASGHTGELFF	TGTGCCAGCAGTTACGCTAGCGGACACACCGGGGAGCTGTTTTTT	-	TRBD2	TRBV6-6	TRBJ2-2
CASSLMREGEQFF	TGTGCCAGCAGCTTAATGCGGGAGGGTGAGCAGTTCTTC	-	TRBD2	TRBV11-2	TRBJ2-1
CASSLGERYNEQFF	TGCGCCAGCAGCTTGGGGGAGCGCTACAATGAGCAGTTCTTC	-	-	TRBV5-1	TRBJ2-1
CASRTGAGDQPQHF	TGTGCCAGCAGGACCGGGGCTGGAGATCAGCCCCAGCATTTT	-	-	TRBV6-1	TRBJ1-5
CSVSRGVGDEQFF	TGCAGCGTTTCGAGGGGAGTCGGGGATGAGCAGTTCTTC	-	-	TRBV29-1	TRBJ2-1
CASSLRASGSLYNEQFF	TGTGCCAGCAGTTTACGGGCTAGCGGGAGCCTATACAATGAGCAGTTCTTC	-	TRBD2	TRBV27	TRBJ2-1
CSVELQAETEAFF	TGCAGCGTTGAACTTCAGGCTGAGACTGAAGCTTTCTTT	-	-	TRBV29-1	TRBJ1-1
CASSRLAGGVDQETQYF	TGTGCCAGCAGCAGACTAGCGGGAGGGGTTGACCAAGAGACCCAGTACTTC	-	TRBD2	TRBV7-9	TRBJ2-5
CASSEPPPLPTKGVGSDTQYF	TGCGCCAGCAGTGAGCCCCCCCCTCTCCCGACTAAGGGGGTGGGCTCAGATACGCAGTATTTT	-	-	TRBV10-2	TRBJ2-3
CASGLVLGGVSYEQYF	TGTGCTAGTGGTTTGGTATTAGGGGGGGTGTCCTACGAGCAGTACTTC	-	-	TRBV12-5	TRBJ2-7
CASSLDPTGELFF	TGTGCCAGCAGCTTGGACCCCACCGGGGAGCTGTTTTTT	-	-	TRBV5-4	TRBJ2-2